The 21 T cell receptor beta chains below were found in one sample sequenced in a study of response to subunit inactivated influenza vaccine. TCRdb called the RT-PCR reads again in MiXCR, with one record for every CDR3 protein. This sample has over 400,000 distinct CDR3 sequences; over 10% occur once, and the top ten carry about 12%. The sequencing here drew on PBMCs from blood, taken roughly 6 weeks after vaccination. These TCRs come from a man aged 50 to 60 who received an inactivated influenza vaccine.

The CDR3 DNA reads TGCAGTGCTAGAGATGGTGGGCCGAGCCCCGGGGGAGAGACCCAGTACTTC. Translated: CSARDGGPSPGGETQYF. This chain connects TRBV20-1 to TRBJ2-5; D perhaps matches TRBD2 (6 bases). V was cut by 0 bases and J by 4 bases, with 21 bases left in between. CDR1 and CDR2 from the germline V gene are DFQATT and SNEGSKA (reference sequence). The CDR3 has 17 residues.

There are a few counts of this clonotype. This chain links TRBV7-2 with TRBJ2-4; 10 bases map to TRBD2. Per germline, CDR1 SGHTA and CDR2 FQGNSA. V gave up 3 bases and J gave up 0 bases; unmatched junction bases: 2. The CDR3 sequence is 16 residues long. CDR3 loop: CASSFTSGIAKNIQYF. For the CDR3, the DNA is TGTGCCAGCAGCTTTACTAGCGGGATAGCCAAAAACATTCAGTACTTC.

This clonotype was counted between two and nine times. The chain has TRBV20-1 and TRBJ2-2; D ambiguous. This CDR3 has 13 residues. V shed 3 bases and J shed 0 bases, with 5 bases lying between them. Germline V gives CDR1 DFQATT, CDR2 SNEGSKA (reference sequence). CDR3 DNA sequence: TGCAGTGCTAGTCTTCCGAACACCGGGGAGCTGTTTTTT. Encoded protein: CSASLPNTGELFF.

Only a few counts were recorded for this clonotype. The chain carries TRBV20-1 and TRBJ1-5; TRBD1 agrees at 10 bases. Trimming cost V 5 bases and J 4 bases; bases outside gene matches: 8. This CDR3 is built from 15 residues. Germline V gives CDR1 DFQATT, CDR2 SNEGSKA (reference sequence). The CDR3 here is CSASRDRGQNQPQHF. The CDR3 DNA sequence: TGCAGTGCTTCTCGGGACAGGGGACAGAATCAGCCCCAGCATTTT.

The gene calls are TRBV7-8 and TRBJ2-5; 11 bases align to TRBD2. Germline assignment: CDR1 SGHVS and CDR2 FQNEAQ. Germline trimming cut 5 bases from V and 3 bases from J; bases unmatched to any gene: 17. The CDR3 runs 19 residues. The CDR3 protein is CASSPAPLAGVGQEETQYF. The CDR3 region has the DNA TGTGCCAGCAGCCCAGCCCCACTAGCGGGAGTGGGTCAAGAAGAGACCCAGTACTTC.

This clonotype appeared many times. The chain has TRBV20-1 and TRBJ2-1, with D possibly matching TRBD2 (6 bases). Between the trimmed V and J ends, which lost 3 bases and 3 bases, there was a span of 6 bases. Germline CDR1 DFQATT, CDR2 SNEGSKA (reference sequence). CDR3 length: 12 residues. CDR3 in amino acids: CSARTSYNEQFF. The CDR3 DNA reads TGCAGTGCTAGGACTAGCTACAATGAGCAGTTCTTC.

This rearrangement joins TRBV7-8 to TRBJ2-2; 8 nucleotides match TRBD1. CDR1 and CDR2 (germline): SGHVS, FQNEAQ. V gave up 4 bases and J gave up 1 base; unmatched junction bases: 2. The CDR3 is made up of 15 amino acids. CDR3 residues: CASSYGQGNTGELFF. DNA of the CDR3: TGTGCCAGCAGCTACGGACAGGGGAACACCGGGGAGCTGTTTTTT. The full variable domain, with the rest looked up from reference TRBV7-8 and TRBJ2-2, is GAGVSQSPRYKVAKRGQDVALRCDPISGHVSLFWYQQALGQGPEFLTYFQNEAQLDKSGLPSDRFFAERPEGSVSTLKIQRTQQEDSAVYLCASSYGQGNTGELFFGEGSRLTVL.

This clonotype occurred many times. This sequence joins TRBV12-3 or TRBV12-4 and TRBJ2-1, with D perhaps matching TRBD2 (5 bases). This CDR3 is built from 16 residues. Trimming left V 5 bases short and J 7 bases short, with 21 bases between. CDR3 sequence (DNA): TGTGCCAGCAGTCCCCCTGGGAGCCCAATAGGAAATGAGCAGTTCTTC. Its protein is CASSPPGSPIGNEQFF.

This clonotype occurred many times. The rearrangement joins TRBV6-5 to TRBJ1-2; TRBD1 matches 9 bases. Germline loops: CDR1 MNHEY, CDR2 SVGAGI. V gave up 2 bases and J gave up 8 bases; unmatched junction bases: 6. The CDR3 has 14 residues. In nucleotides, the CDR3 is TGTGCCAGCAGTTACATGGGACAGGGCGACGGCTACACCTTC. This encodes CASSYMGQGDGYTF.

In this sample, this clonotype turned up a few times. The chain couples TRBV11-2 to TRBJ2-1, with 11 bases fitting TRBD2. The CDR3 is 17 amino acids. J gave up 8 bases and V 3 bases, and 12 bases lay outside the gene matches. Germline V CDR1 and CDR2: SGHAT, FQNNGV. The chain's CDR3 is CASSFPTRLAGMDEQFF. The CDR3 coding sequence is TGTGCCAGCAGCTTCCCAACCCGACTAGCGGGGATGGATGAGCAGTTCTTC.

The rearrangement links TRBV12-3 or TRBV12-4 to TRBJ2-7, with 8 nucleotides matching TRBD1. This CDR3 comprises 15 residues. Trimming at V came to 6 bases and at J to 6 bases, leaving 13 bases not matched to a gene. The CDR3 sequence: CASSPGGTGTGEQYF. CDR3 sequence (DNA): TGTGCCAGCAGCCCGGGTGGTACAGGGACAGGCGAGCAGTACTTC.

This clonotype appeared many times. The J gene is TRBJ2-7, the V gene TRBV28, with D maybe TRBD2 (6 bases). CDR1 MDHEN and CDR2 SYDVKM come from the germline V gene. V lost 5 bases and J 1 base, leaving 12 bases between the germline ends. The CDR3 spans 14 residues. The CDR3 nucleotides are TGTGCCAGCAGTGGGAGGACTGGTTCCTACGAGCAGTACTTC. It is translated as CASSGRTGSYEQYF. Variable domain in full (rest from reference TRBV28 and TRBJ2-7): DVKVTQSSRYLVKRTGEKVFLECVQDMDHENMFWYRQDPGLGLRLIYFSYDVKMKEKGDIPEGYSVSREKKERFSLILESASTNQTSMYLCASSGRTGSYEQYFGPGTRLTVT.

The rearrangement uses TRBV7-2 and TRBJ2-3; the match to TRBD1 covers 7 bases. V gave up 2 bases and J gave up 3 bases; unmatched junction bases: 11. There are 17 residues in the CDR3. Per germline, CDR1 SGHTA and CDR2 FQGNSA. The CDR3 nucleotides read TGTGCCAGCAGCTTATGGGTGGGAAACAGGGGAACAGATACGCAGTATTTT. It encodes CASSLWVGNRGTDTQYF.

This clonotype was observed a handful of times. The chain links TRBV7-2 to TRBJ1-2, with a tentative D call TRBD1 (6 bases). This CDR3 comprises 14 residues. Trimming stripped 1 base from V and 8 bases from J, with 14 bases between. Germline loops: CDR1 SGHTA, CDR2 FQGNSA. CDR3 residues: CASSLDWQGWGYTF. In DNA form, the CDR3 reads TGTGCCAGCAGCTTAGATTGGCAGGGGTGGGGCTACACCTTC.

This chain links TRBV6-2 or TRBV6-3 with TRBJ2-1; unclear D gene. Trimming pared 2 bases from V and 0 bases from J, leaving 17 bases between. This CDR3 is built from 18 residues. Per germline, CDR1 MNHEY and CDR2 SVGEGT. The CDR3 here is CASSYPEISASSYNEQFF. CDR3 DNA sequence: TGTGCCAGCAGTTACCCCGAGATAAGCGCAAGCTCCTACAATGAGCAGTTCTTC.

This clonotype was detected only a few times. This rearrangement joins TRBV7-9 to TRBJ1-1; 8 nucleotides line up with TRBD1. The length of the CDR3 is 13 residues. Germline V gene sequence: CDR1 SEHNR, CDR2 FQNEAQ (reference sequence). After removal of 7 bases from V and 3 bases from J, the junction contained 4 bases not matched to a gene. The CDR3 loop is CASTPDRDTEAFF. The CDR3 nucleotides read TGTGCCAGCACCCCGGACAGGGACACTGAAGCTTTCTTT.

This clonotype was observed many times. The V and J genes are TRBV7-9 and TRBJ1-5, with D unclear. In germline, CDR1 is SEHNR, CDR2 FQNEAQ (reference sequence). Trimming stripped 5 bases from V and 4 bases from J, with 6 bases between. This CDR3 contains 12 residues. CDR3 DNA sequence: TGTGCCAGCAGCACAAATAATCAGCCCCAGCATTTT. Its protein is CASSTNNQPQHF.

The rearrangement joins TRBV24-1 to TRBJ2-1; tentative D call: TRBD2 (6 bases). The CDR3 is 17 residues long. V was shortened by 5 bases and J by 7 bases, with 23 bases between the two germline ends. Germline assignment: CDR1 KGHDR and CDR2 SFDVKD. The CDR3 here is CATSAAGWGYSVNEQFF. The CDR3 bases are TGTGCCACCAGTGCGGCGGGGTGGGGCTACTCGGTTAATGAGCAGTTCTTC.

V usage is TRBV12-3 or TRBV12-4 and J usage is TRBJ2-4; 12 nucleotides match TRBD1. This CDR3 comprises 13 residues. The trim removed 1 base at V and 15 bases at J, leaving 4 bases unmatched. The CDR3 coding sequence is TGTGCCAGCAGTTTAGGGGGACAGGGGGCGGGGTACTTC. Its protein product is CASSLGGQGAGYF.

This clonotype was observed a few times. The chain employs TRBV2 and TRBJ2-1; tentative D call: TRBD1 (5 bases). V was shortened by 3 bases and J by 5 bases, with 17 bases between the two germline ends. Germline V gene data show CDR1 as SNHLY and CDR2 as FYNNEI. This CDR3 comprises 16 residues. The CDR3 sequence is CASSELKGLRDNEQFF. The CDR3 DNA reads as TGTGCCAGCAGTGAGCTAAAGGGGCTTCGGGACAATGAGCAGTTCTTC.

The chain is built from TRBV5-1 and TRBJ1-2, with 9 bases fitting TRBD1. Germline V gene lookup returns CDR1 SGHRS and CDR2 YFSETQ. The V segment lost 4 bases and the J segment 5 bases; nucleotides outside the gene matches: 12. This CDR3 is 16 amino acids long. The chain's CDR3 is CASSQSAGTGLYGYTF. The CDR3 nucleotides read TGCGCCAGCAGCCAAAGTGCCGGGACAGGGCTTTATGGCTACACCTTC.